The 13 T cell receptor beta chains in this list originate from one sample, sequenced in a study of blood T cell repertoires in COVID-19. The assay was immunoSEQ multiplex PCR, and TCRdb's table has in-frame clones only and misses some. Of tens of thousands of clones detected, around 84% appear once; the ten largest clones hold around 7.8%. Sequencing used peripheral blood. The origin of the receptors is a man of 80 years or more with active or convalescent COVID-19.

The chain is built from TRBV10-3 and TRBJ1-5; D may be TRBD1 (6 bases). The CDR3 sequence is 13 residues long. V was cut by 2 bases and J by 10 bases, with 12 bases left in between. Germline V CDR1 and CDR2: ENHRY, SYGVKD. In DNA, the CDR3 is TGTGCCATCAGTGAGCAACAGGACAGACCCCAGCATTTT. It encodes CAISEQQDRPQHF.

The V gene is TRBV28, the J gene TRBJ1-2, with D uncertain. Germline CDR1 and CDR2: MDHEN and SYDVKM. This CDR3 comprises 12 residues. V was pared by 5 bases and J by 5 bases, with 9 bases between. CDR3: CASSTVSYGYTF. DNA for the CDR3: TGTGCCAGCAGTACGGTCTCATATGGCTACACCTTC.

The rearrangement uses TRBV25-1 and TRBJ1-1; tentatively, D is TRBD1 (5 bases). The CDR3 consists of 15 residues. Trimming cost V 3 bases and J 3 bases, with 14 bases left between them. Per germline, CDR1 MGHDK and CDR2 SYGVNS. The CDR3 nucleotides are TGTGCCAGCAGTGAGATTGGCGCAGGGTACACTGAAGCTTTCTTT. As protein: CASSEIGAGYTEAFF.

This clone appeared once. The rearrangement uses TRBV2 and TRBJ1-2, with 11 bases fitting TRBD1. This CDR3 is built from 14 residues. Germline-derived CDR1 and CDR2 are SNHLY and FYNNEI. The V gene end was trimmed by 6 bases and the J gene end by 2 bases; junction bases not matched to a gene: 2. The CDR3 region has the DNA TGTGCCAGCAGGAGGGACAGGGGGAACTATGGCTACACCTTC. Its translation is CASRRDRGNYGYTF.

V and J are TRBV19 and TRBJ2-2, with TRBD2 identical over 13 bases. Looked up from germline, CDR1 is LNHDA and CDR2 is SQIVND (reference sequence). The CDR3 totals 18 residues. Losses at the gene ends were 5 bases for V and 4 bases for J; bases not matched to a gene: 10. Written as DNA, the CDR3 is TGTGCCAGTAGTCCCACTAGCGGGGGGGCCTTGGGCACCGGGGAGCTGTTTTTT. Its translation: CASSPTSGGALGTGELFF.

The rearrangement links TRBV18 to TRBJ1-1; TRBD1 matches at 8 bases. V trimming: 3 bases; J trimming: 1 base; junction bases outside the gene matches: 4. The germline V gene encodes CDR1 KGHSH and CDR2 LQKENI. CDR3 length: 15 residues. DNA of the CDR3: TGTGCCAGCTCACCCGGACAGGGATGGAACACTGAAGCTTTCTTT. Translating it yields CASSPGQGWNTEAFF.

The chain combines TRBV5-1 with TRBJ2-3; 14 positions match TRBD2. After removal of 4 bases from V and 5 bases from J, the junction contained 12 bases not matched to a gene. The CDR3 sequence is 18 residues long. Germline CDR1 reads SGHRS; CDR2 reads YFSETQ. The DNA for the CDR3 is TGCGCCAGCAGCCTCCAGCTCGGGACTAGCGGGAGTAGAGATACGCAGTATTTT. Translating gives CASSLQLGTSGSRDTQYF.

The sample holds a few counts of this clone. This chain connects TRBV19 to TRBJ1-6, with a weak D call TRBD1 (6 bases). Germline V CDR1 and CDR2: LNHDA, SQIVND (reference sequence). Between the trimmed V and J ends, which lost 4 bases and 5 bases, there was a span of 15 bases. CDR3 length: 16 residues. CDR3 sequence: CASSKVQGYDNSPLHF. Here the CDR3 DNA reads TGTGCCAGTAGTAAAGTTCAGGGGTATGATAATTCACCCCTCCACTTT.

The rearrangement uses TRBV25-1 and TRBJ2-1; possibly TRBD2 for D (7 bases). The CDR3 has 14 amino acids. Germline CDR1 is MGHDK and CDR2 is SYGVNS. Trimming removed 8 bases from V and 1 base from J, with 12 bases in between. In DNA form, the CDR3 reads TGTGCCAGCGTCGAGGGGGGGTCCTACAATGAGCAGTTCTTC. Encoded protein: CASVEGGSYNEQFF.

This clone was counted a few times. The genes are TRBV4-1 and TRBJ1-1; D not certain. Germline assignment: CDR1 MGHRA and CDR2 YSYEKL. The ends were cut back, 2 bases at V and 11 bases at J, with 15 bases in the middle. This CDR3 has 13 residues. CDR3 loop: CASSQFLGFAAFF. CDR3 DNA: TGCGCCAGCAGCCAATTTCTCGGTTTTGCGGCTTTCTTT.

The chain links TRBV28 to TRBJ1-1; D ambiguous. Germline lookup yields CDR1 MDHEN and CDR2 SYDVKM. Trimming removed 11 bases from V and 9 bases from J, with 16 bases in between. This CDR3 has 11 amino acids. CDR3 DNA sequence: TGTGCCGCACCAAGGGAGGGAAAAGCTTTCTTT. This gives the protein CAAPREGKAFF.

The V and J genes are TRBV7-2 and TRBJ1-2; D uncertain. The germline CDR1 and CDR2 sequences are SGHTA and FQGNSA. The CDR3 consists of 15 residues. V gave up 1 base and J gave up 7 bases, with 16 bases separating them. For the CDR3, the DNA is TGTGCCAGCAGCTTAGGGGTCGGGAGCCCGTTTGGCTACACCTTC. Protein sequence: CASSLGVGSPFGYTF.

The gene calls are TRBV6-1 and TRBJ1-5; 9 bases are a match to TRBD1. The CDR3 loop spans 17 amino acids. Germline V gives CDR1 MNHNS, CDR2 SASEGT. The V and J ends lost 1 base and 9 bases, in that order; junction bases with no gene match: 13. CDR3 nucleotide sequence: TGTGCCAGCAGTGAAGGAGGGTTCGGACAGGGGTCTCCGCCCCAGCATTTT. This gives the protein CASSEGGFGQGSPPQHF.